One sample yielded the 32 T cell receptor beta chains listed below, sequenced in a study of blood T cells in healthy people across ages. Primers used in a second PCR of about 7 to 11 cycles were a sample-barcoded 5' primer and a J-beta primer mix. TCRdb itself ran the 5' RACE reads through MiXCR, one entry per CDR3 protein. Of 1.4 million or so distinct CDR3 sequences in the sample, less than 45% were seen once. Sequences were obtained from blood. These receptors all come from a woman under 30 in good health.

This chain links TRBV7-8 with TRBJ1-4; 7 bases are shared with TRBD1. Unmatched junction bases numbered 5, after V lost 1 base and J lost 3 bases. Germline CDR1 is SGHVS and CDR2 is FQNEAQ. This CDR3 is built from 16 residues. CDR3 in amino acids: CASSLGAGTANEKLFF. Written as DNA, the CDR3 is TGTGCCAGCAGCTTAGGGGCCGGGACAGCTAATGAAAAACTGTTTTTT.

This clonotype came up a few times. The chain has TRBV5-1 and TRBJ2-7; 10 bases are shared with TRBD1. CDR1 SGHRS and CDR2 YFSETQ come from the germline V gene. The ends lost 4 bases at V and 2 bases at J; junction bases unmatched: 6. CDR3 length: 15 amino acids. CDR3 region: CASSPRGQGAYEQYF. In nucleotides, the CDR3 is TGCGCCAGCAGCCCCCGAGGACAGGGGGCCTACGAGCAGTACTTC.

A few counts support this clonotype. The chain employs TRBV4-1 and TRBJ1-1, with no clear D. V lost 1 base, J lost 1 base, and 10 bases lay in between. The CDR3 is 15 residues long. Germline assignment: CDR1 MGHRA and CDR2 YSYEKL. CDR3 nucleotides: TGCGCCAGCAGCCAAGTAATTGATGGGAACACTGAAGCTTTCTTT. It yields the protein CASSQVIDGNTEAFF.

The genes are TRBV2 and TRBJ1-6; 8 positions match TRBD1. The CDR3 loop spans 14 amino acids. Looked up from germline, CDR1 is SNHLY and CDR2 is FYNNEI. V lost 6 bases and J lost 10; bases outside the gene matches: 8. CDR3 amino acids: CASRGTGRGSPLHF. Here the CDR3 DNA reads TGTGCCAGCAGGGGGACAGGCCGGGGGTCACCCCTCCACTTT. The variable domain in full, with the rest retrieved from reference TRBV2 and TRBJ1-6, is EPEVTQTPSHQVTQMGQEVILRCVPISNHLYFYWYRQILGQKVEFLVSFYNNEISEKSEIFDDQFSVERPDGSNFTLKIRSTKLEDSAMYFCASRGTGRGSPLHFGNGTRLTVT.

The chain has TRBV12-3 or TRBV12-4 and TRBJ1-2; possibly TRBD1 for D (5 bases). The CDR3 is made up of 14 amino acids. Trimming left V 1 base short and J 6 bases short, with 12 bases between. CDR3 DNA sequence: TGTGCCAGCAGTTTAGTTCTGGTGACAGATGGCTACACCTTC. Its translation: CASSLVLVTDGYTF.

The chain carries TRBV30 and TRBJ2-3, with D possibly matching TRBD2 (5 bases). Germline V gives CDR1 GTSNPN, CDR2 SVGIG (reference sequence). This CDR3 region has 16 residues. Trimming cost V 3 bases and J 2 bases, with 18 bases left between them. The CDR3 sequence: CAWRGRLNLNTDTQYF. The CDR3 bases are TGTGCCTGGAGGGGGAGACTAAACCTTAACACAGATACGCAGTATTTT.

The V and J genes are TRBV2 and TRBJ2-1; maybe TRBD1 (5 bases). V lost 5 bases to trimming and J lost 5 bases, with 16 bases between them. Germline-derived CDR1 and CDR2 are SNHLY and FYNNEI. The CDR3 runs to 15 residues. The CDR3 DNA reads TGTGCCAGCAGTCGCTTGGTTGGGGCTAACAATGAGCAGTTCTTC. This encodes CASSRLVGANNEQFF.

This clonotype came up a few times. The V gene is TRBV6-5, the J gene TRBJ2-1, with TRBD2 matching 7 bases. The CDR3 is made up of 13 amino acids. CDR1 and CDR2 from the germline V gene are MNHEY and SVGAGI. V lost 6 bases to trimming and J lost 9 bases; unmatched junction nucleotides: 8. CDR3 residues: CASSPGLVIEQFF. The CDR3 DNA is TGTGCCAGCAGCCCCGGACTAGTCATTGAGCAGTTCTTC.

Here the CDR3 DNA reads TGTGCCATCTCGGGACAGGTGGCTACTTATGGCTACACCTTC. Amino acids: CAISGQVATYGYTF. The chain recombines TRBV10-3 with TRBJ1-2; 8 bases are shared with TRBD1. There are 14 residues in the CDR3. CDR1 and CDR2 (germline): ENHRY, SYGVKD. The ends lost 8 bases at V and 5 bases at J; junction bases unmatched: 10.

The chain is built from TRBV7-9 and TRBJ2-3; 9 nucleotides line up with TRBD2. The CDR3 loop spans 16 amino acids. CDR1 is SEHNR and CDR2 is FQNEAQ in the germline V gene (reference sequence). The trim removed 2 bases at V and 6 bases at J, leaving 9 bases unmatched. The CDR3 sequence is CASSLSGGLPVDTQYF. CDR3 sequence (DNA): TGTGCCAGCAGCTTAAGCGGGGGGCTACCGGTTGATACGCAGTATTTT.

The chain combines TRBV6-2 or TRBV6-3 with TRBJ2-1, with D possibly matching TRBD2 (5 bases). The CDR3 is made up of 15 amino acids. Germline-derived CDR1 and CDR2 are MNHEY and SVGEGT. Trimming left V 0 bases short and J 4 bases short, with 10 bases between. The CDR3 reads CASSYSSSLYNEQFF. In DNA, the CDR3 is TGTGCCAGCAGTTACTCATCTAGCCTTTACAATGAGCAGTTCTTC.

This clonotype was detected a few times. The rearrangement joins TRBV2 to TRBJ2-1; TRBD2 matches at 9 bases. V trimming: 3 bases; J trimming: 7 bases; junction bases outside the gene matches: 7. The CDR3 spans 15 residues. The germline V gene has CDR1 SNHLY and CDR2 FYNNEI. The CDR3 loop reads CASSDEVLAGNEQFF. The CDR3, as DNA: TGTGCCAGCAGTGACGAGGTTCTAGCGGGGAATGAGCAGTTCTTC.

In its sample, this clonotype was seen a few times. The chain employs TRBV2 and TRBJ2-5, with a tentative D call TRBD1 (6 bases). V was shortened by 4 bases and J by 0 bases, with 15 bases between the two germline ends. Germline assignment: CDR1 SNHLY and CDR2 FYNNEI. The CDR3 spans 16 residues. The CDR3 DNA follows: TGTGCCAGCAGTGGGACGGGACACGTGAACCAAGAGACCCAGTACTTC. Protein: CASSGTGHVNQETQYF.

This clonotype was observed a handful of times. The chain carries TRBV6-2 or TRBV6-3 and TRBJ1-5, with a possible D match to TRBD1 (5 bases). CDR3 length equals 15 residues. Deletions cut 2 bases from V and 4 bases from J, with 12 bases between. CDR1 and CDR2 (germline): MNHEY, SVGEGT. CDR3 protein: CASSYGFGGNQPQHF. CDR3 nucleotide sequence: TGTGCCAGCAGTTACGGTTTTGGGGGGAATCAGCCCCAGCATTTT.

V and J are TRBV4-2 and TRBJ2-2, with 12 bases identical to TRBD2. In germline, CDR1 is LGHNA, CDR2 YNFKEQ. The CDR3 has 16 amino acids. V lost 1 base, J lost 7 bases, and 4 bases stayed unmatched. The DNA of the CDR3 is TGTGCCAGCAGCCAAGCCCTAGCGGGAGGGATCGGGGAGCTGTTTTTT. This codes for CASSQALAGGIGELFF.

The chain links TRBV20-1 to TRBJ2-1; D might be TRBD1 or TRBD2, each matching 6 bases. Germline CDR1 and CDR2: DFQATT and SNEGSKA (reference sequence). This CDR3 is 14 amino acids long. The V gene lost 3 bases and the J gene lost 10 bases, with 19 bases spanning the gap. The CDR3 DNA reads as TGCAGTGCTAGCGGGGGCCAAAGCTCCTACGAGCAGTTCTTC. Its translation: CSASGGQSSYEQFF.

This clonotype was counted between two and nine times. The J gene is TRBJ1-1, the V gene TRBV5-4; 7 bases are shared with TRBD1. From germline, CDR1 is SGHNT and CDR2 YYREEE (reference sequence). This CDR3 region has 12 residues. The V and J ends lost 4 bases and 6 bases, in that order; junction bases with no gene match: 3. CDR3 residues: CASSKGGPEAFF. DNA for the CDR3: TGTGCCAGCAGCAAAGGGGGCCCTGAAGCTTTCTTT.

This rearrangement joins TRBV27 to TRBJ2-3; possible D gene TRBD2, 6 bases. Germline-derived CDR1 and CDR2 are MNHEY and SMNVEV (reference sequence). V was clipped by 7 bases and J by 3 bases, with 20 bases between them. This CDR3 has 16 amino acids. The CDR3, as DNA: TGTGCCAGCACCTTAGCATGGGGTCGGGGGACAGATACGCAGTATTTT. This encodes CASTLAWGRGTDTQYF.

This clonotype was observed a few times. The V and J genes are TRBV24-1 and TRBJ2-1; 13 positions match TRBD2. The CDR3 contains 17 residues. The ends lost 4 bases at V and 3 bases at J; junction bases unmatched: 5. The germline V gene encodes CDR1 KGHDR and CDR2 SFDVKD. The DNA of the CDR3 is TGTGCCACCAGTGACCCACTAGCGGGAGGGGTCTACAATGAGCAGTTCTTC. It yields the protein CATSDPLAGGVYNEQFF.

This rearrangement joins TRBV14 to TRBJ2-7; D remains unclear. Trimming took 2 bases from V and 10 from J, leaving 9 bases between them. CDR3 size: 11 residues. CDR1 and CDR2 (germline): SGHDN, FVKESK. The chain's CDR3 is CASSQFGEQYF. CDR3 coding DNA: TGTGCCAGCAGCCAATTCGGTGAACAGTACTTC.

This chain connects TRBV20-1 to TRBJ2-3; 8 nucleotides align to TRBD1. The CDR3 consists of 14 residues. Germline CDR1 and CDR2: DFQATT and SNEGSKA (reference sequence). The trim removed 6 bases at V and 3 bases at J, leaving 8 bases unmatched. CDR3: CSANDRGMTDTQYF. The CDR3, as DNA: TGCAGTGCGAACGACAGGGGAATGACAGATACGCAGTATTTT.

The V and J genes are TRBV24-1 and TRBJ1-5; possible D gene TRBD1, 6 bases. V was pared by 5 bases and J by 6 bases, with 13 bases between. The length of the CDR3 is 14 residues. Per germline, CDR1 KGHDR and CDR2 SFDVKD. The CDR3 sequence: CATSATGYPQPQHF. As DNA, the CDR3 is TGTGCCACCAGTGCAACAGGGTATCCTCAGCCCCAGCATTTT.

The V call is TRBV20-1, the J call TRBJ2-3, with D uncertain. CDR1 is DFQATT, CDR2 SNEGSKA, per germline (reference sequence). The CDR3 totals 15 residues. Trimming cost V 1 base and J 3 bases, with 14 bases left between them. CDR3 residues: CSARAKALRTDTQYF. The CDR3 DNA is TGCAGTGCTAGAGCCAAGGCGCTCAGGACAGATACGCAGTATTTT.

The sample holds a few counts of this clonotype. Here the CDR3 DNA reads TGCGCCAGCAGCCAAGGCGGGACAGGCCAAGAGACCCAGTACTTC. This encodes CASSQGGTGQETQYF. This chain links TRBV4-3 with TRBJ2-5, with 8 bases fitting TRBD1. This CDR3 comprises 15 residues. Germline-derived CDR1 and CDR2 are LGHNA and YSLEER. V lost 1 base to trimming and J lost 1 base; unmatched junction nucleotides: 2.

This clonotype has a handful of counts. The rearrangement links TRBV9 to TRBJ2-7, with TRBD1 matching 7 bases. V dropped 0 bases and J dropped 3; count of bases not matched to a gene: 3. This CDR3 is 14 amino acids long. Germline CDR1 SGDLS, CDR2 YYNGEE. CDR3 DNA: TGTGCCAGCAGCGTAGGAAGGACAGGCTACGAGCAGTACTTC. This sequence encodes CASSVGRTGYEQYF. Combining the CDR3 with reference TRBV9 and TRBJ2-7 gives the whole variable domain DSGVTQTPKHLITATGQRVTLRCSPRSGDLSVYWYQQSLDQGLQFLIQYYNGEERAKGNILERFSAQQFPDLHSELNLSSLELGDSALYFCASSVGRTGYEQYFGPGTRLTVT.

This clonotype was counted at least ten times. The chain uses TRBV7-2 and TRBJ2-1, with 8 positions matching TRBD2. J gave up 2 bases and V 5 bases, and 5 bases lay outside the gene matches. Germline-derived CDR1 and CDR2 are SGHTA and FQGNSA. The CDR3 sequence is 15 residues long. CDR3 sequence (DNA): TGTGCCAGCAGCCTGACTAGCGCCACCTACAATGAGCAGTTCTTC. It translates to CASSLTSATYNEQFF.

There are a few counts of this clonotype. V is TRBV7-9 and J is TRBJ1-2; 10 nucleotides agree with TRBD1. Germline CDR1 SEHNR, CDR2 FQNEAQ (reference sequence). The length of the CDR3 is 18 residues. The V gene end was trimmed by 5 bases and the J gene end by 8 bases; junction bases not matched to a gene: 20. The CDR3, as DNA: TGTGCCAGCAGCACCGCGGGACAGGGGTCTCCCACTTCCGACGGCTACACCTTC. It yields the protein CASSTAGQGSPTSDGYTF. Together with reference TRBV7-9 and TRBJ1-2, the CDR3 gives the full variable domain: DTGVSQNPRHKITKRGQNVTFRCDPISEHNRLYWYRQTLGQGPEFLTYFQNEAQLEKSRLLSDRFSAERPKGSFSTLEIQRTEQGDSAMYLCASSTAGQGSPTSDGYTFGSGTRLTVV.

This chain links TRBV30 with TRBJ1-1; D uncertain. V was trimmed by 1 base and J by 0 bases, leaving 6 bases between them. This CDR3 spans 13 amino acids. Germline V gene lookup returns CDR1 GTSNPN and CDR2 SVGIG (reference sequence). The CDR3 is CAWSGYLNTEAFF. The CDR3 DNA follows: TGTGCCTGGAGTGGATACCTGAACACTGAAGCTTTCTTT.

The V gene is TRBV7-9, the J gene TRBJ2-7, with 8 nucleotides matching TRBD1. CDR3 length: 16 amino acids. Per germline, CDR1 SEHNR and CDR2 FQNEAQ (reference sequence). V shed 2 bases and J 5 bases; nucleotides not matched to a gene: 11. This CDR3 is CASSLSGQGAIHEQYF. CDR3 coding DNA: TGTGCCAGCAGCTTATCGGGCCAGGGGGCCATCCACGAGCAGTACTTC.

The chain recombines TRBV12-5 with TRBJ2-3, with D unresolved. Germline lookup yields CDR1 LGHNT and CDR2 FRNRAP. The V gene lost 0 bases and the J gene lost 2 bases, with 3 bases spanning the gap. This CDR3 has 13 residues. The chain's CDR3 is CASGLVFTDTQYF. The CDR3 DNA follows: TGTGCTAGTGGTTTGGTATTCACAGATACGCAGTATTTT.

V is TRBV30 and J is TRBJ1-1; no definite D call. V was trimmed by 3 bases and J by 0 bases, leaving 14 bases between them. The germline gives CDR1 GTSNPN, CDR2 SVGIG (reference sequence). The CDR3 is 15 residues long. The CDR3 is CAWRPEPGVNTEAFF. The CDR3 DNA sequence: TGTGCCTGGAGGCCGGAGCCAGGCGTGAACACTGAAGCTTTCTTT.

This clonotype was counted only a few times. The gene calls are TRBV20-1 and TRBJ1-2, with TRBD1 identical over 9 bases. Germline lookup yields CDR1 DFQATT and CDR2 SNEGSKA (reference sequence). The trim removed 6 bases at V and 4 bases at J, leaving 12 bases unmatched. The CDR3 totals 15 residues. The CDR3 nucleotides are TGCAGTGCCTCACCACAGGGGGCGGTTATCTATGGCTACACCTTC. Translating it yields CSASPQGAVIYGYTF.